This is a list of T cell receptor beta chains from one sample in a study of T cell changes during pregnancy in multiple sclerosis. The data were produced by immunoSEQ multiplex PCR, yet TCRdb's version contains in-frame clones alone and is incomplete. The data hold 91,000 or so clones, with about 92% observed a single time. Sequenced material: peripheral blood, taken after pregnancy. The receptor source for this set is a female donor with multiple sclerosis, enrolled in a pregnancy study. Each CDR3 is given with its conserved first and last residue. The D gene is left open where the match is weak. Clone size is given for some rows only: seen once, a few or many times, or a class if the clone is expanded.

TRBV19	.	TRBD1	TRBJ2-7	CASSIQTGLSYEQYF	TGTGCCAGTAGTATCCAGACAGGGCTTTCCTACGAGCAGTACTTC
TRBV18	.	TRBD1	TRBJ1-4	CASSQTPTGGKNEKLFF	TGTGCCAGCTCACAGACACCCACAGGGGGTAAAAATGAAAAACTGTTTTTT
TRBV11-2	.	TRBD2	TRBJ2-3	CASSPRTSFFDTQYF	TGTGCCAGCAGCCCGCGGACTAGTTTCTTCGATACGCAGTATTTT
TRBV14	once	.	TRBJ2-1	CASSQDDSSSYNEQFF	TGTGCCAGCAGCCAAGATGACAGTAGCTCCTACAATGAGCAGTTCTTC
TRBV14	once	TRBD1	TRBJ1-4	CASSPDQGASGEKLFF	TGTGCCAGCAGCCCAGATCAGGGGGCCTCGGGTGAAAAACTGTTTTTT
TRBV2	.	.	TRBJ2-7	CASTQRRAPEYEQYF	TGTGCCAGCACTCAGCGGAGGGCCCCTGAGTACGAGCAGTACTTC
TRBV6-1	.	.	TRBJ1-1	CASSEGGGWVVTEAFF	TGTGCCAGCAGTGAAGGTGGGGGGTGGGTGGTCACTGAAGCTTTCTTT
TRBV7-6	once	.	TRBJ1-4	CASGPRNRLNEKLFF	TGTGCCAGCGGTCCGAGGAACAGGCTCAATGAAAAACTGTTTTTT
TRBV6-4	.	TRBD1	TRBJ1-2	CASSDSGTGNYGYTF	TGTGCCAGCAGTGACTCAGGGACAGGGAACTATGGCTACACCTTC
TRBV4-3	.	TRBD1	TRBJ1-2	CASSPQGANYGYTF	TGCGCCAGCAGCCCACAGGGGGCGAACTATGGCTACACCTTC
TRBV11-2	.	.	TRBJ1-3	CASSLLSQGLSSGNTIYF	TGTGCCAGCAGCTTATTATCGCAGGGGCTATCCTCCGGAAACACCATATATTTT
TRBV19	.	.	TRBJ2-1	CASSIDAGLRNEQFF	TGTGCCAGTAGTATAGATGCAGGGCTCCGGAATGAGCAGTTCTTC
TRBV29-1	.	TRBD2	TRBJ2-7	CSAWGQREGTYEQYF	TGCAGCGCGTGGGGGCAGCGGGAGGGCACCTACGAGCAGTACTTC
TRBV7-8	few	.	TRBJ1-1	CASSPWTEGAEAFF	TGTGCCAGCAGCCCCTGGACAGAGGGAGCTGAAGCTTTCTTT
TRBV19	.	.	TRBJ1-5	CASSIVAQPQHF	TGTGCCAGTAGTATCGTGGCACAGCCCCAGCATTTT
TRBV5-1	.	.	TRBJ2-5	CASSLSGQETQYF	TGCGCCAGCAGCTTATCCGGCCAAGAGACCCAGTACTTC
TRBV19	.	.	TRBJ2-2	CATLGRSTGELFF	TGTGCCACCCTGGGGAGGAGCACCGGGGAGCTGTTTTTT
TRBV6-1	.	.	TRBJ1-1	CASSEAAEGAEAFF	TGTGCCAGCAGTGAAGCGGCTGAGGGGGCTGAAGCTTTCTTT
TRBV2	.	TRBD1	TRBJ1-1	CASSGDRGNMNTEAFF	TGTGCCAGCAGTGGGGACAGGGGTAATATGAACACTGAAGCTTTCTTT
TRBV6-4	.	.	TRBJ2-3	CASSEGGDTQYF	TGTGCCAGCAGTGAAGGCGGGGATACGCAGTATTTT
TRBV19	.	.	TRBJ1-1	CASMGIGTQNTEAFF	TGTGCCAGTATGGGGATTGGGACACAAAACACTGAAGCTTTCTTT
TRBV12-2	.	.	TRBJ2-7	CASRLVGLAGPYEQYF	TGTGCAAGTCGCTTAGTCGGACTAGCGGGGCCCTACGAGCAGTACTTC
TRBV7-6	.	TRBD1	TRBJ2-3	CASSLYQGAGTDTQYF	TGTGCCAGCAGCCTTTATCAGGGGGCCGGCACAGATACGCAGTATTTT
TRBV4-2	.	.	TRBJ1-2	CASSQDKRGDGYTF	TGTGCCAGCAGCCAAGATAAACGGGGAGATGGCTACACCTTC
TRBV7-9	.	.	TRBJ1-4	CASSPPTGNEKLFF	TGTGCCAGCAGCCCTCCCACAGGGAATGAAAAACTGTTTTTT
TRBV30	.	.	TRBJ1-1	CAWIPGVSYTKAFF	TGTGCCTGGATCCCCGGGGTCAGTTACACTAAAGCTTTCTTT
TRBV27	.	.	TRBJ1-2	CASSLRTGGGYTF	TGTGCCAGCAGTTTAAGAACCGGGGGAGGCTACACCTTC
TRBV13	.	.	TRBJ2-7	CASSPGISYEQYF	TGTGCCAGCAGTCCCGGGATCTCCTACGAGCAGTACTTC